Presented here are 30 T cell receptor beta chains from one specimen sequenced in a study of blood T cell repertoires in COVID-19. TCRdb's copy holds only in-frame clones and misses some; the assay was immunoSEQ multiplex PCR. The profile shows approximately 220,000 clones, around 82% of them singletons. The sample comprised PBMCs or T cells enriched from blood (not recorded which). All receptors come from a middle-aged woman who had been exposed to COVID-19.

This clone has just a few counts. The chain uses TRBV7-2 and TRBJ2-1; 15 bases are a match to TRBD2. Trimming took 3 bases from V and 12 from J; bases not matched to a gene: 9. This CDR3 spans 16 amino acids. Germline V gives CDR1 SGHTA, CDR2 FQGNSA. The DNA for the CDR3 is TGTGCCAGCAGCTTCCTAGGGACTAGCGGGGGGATTGGGCAGTTCTTC. It specifies CASSFLGTSGGIGQFF.

This clone occurred once. The genes are TRBV9 and TRBJ2-7; 9 nucleotides line up with TRBD2. The germline gives CDR1 SGDLS, CDR2 YYNGEE. V shed 3 bases and J 5 bases; nucleotides not matched to a gene: 6. There are 14 residues in the CDR3. The CDR3 sequence is CASSGRTSAHEQYF. CDR3 coding DNA: TGTGCCAGCAGCGGACGGACTAGCGCCCACGAGCAGTACTTC.

The rearrangement links TRBV19 to TRBJ1-5; TRBD1 is a possible D gene (6 bases). The germline gives CDR1 LNHDA, CDR2 SQIVND (reference sequence). The ends were cut back, 5 bases at V and 2 bases at J, with 13 bases in the middle. The CDR3 is 15 residues long. The CDR3 DNA reads as TGTGCCAGTAGTTGGGGGGGGCGCGGCAATCAGCCCCAGCATTTT. As protein: CASSWGGRGNQPQHF.

As for this clone: The sample contains more than one DNA sequence encoding this CDR3. The chain links TRBV27 to TRBJ1-1; D is possibly TRBD1 (5 bases). The CDR3 sequence is 13 residues long. Trimming removed 0 bases at V and 4 bases at J, with 6 bases between. Germline V gene sequence: CDR1 MNHEY, CDR2 SMNVEV (reference sequence). The CDR3 DNA is TGTGCCAGCAGTTTATCGCAGGGCACTGAAGCTTTCTTT. It encodes CASSLSQGTEAFF.

The rearrangement joins TRBV11-3 to TRBJ2-5, with 8 bases fitting TRBD1. Germline V lookup: CDR1 SGHNT, CDR2 YENEEA. This CDR3 region has 15 residues. Trimming took 5 bases from V and 4 from J; bases not matched to a gene: 9. Written as DNA, the CDR3 is TGTGCCAGCAGCATGGGACCGACAGGGGTAGAGACCCAGTACTTC. Protein sequence: CASSMGPTGVETQYF.

The genes are TRBV6-5 and TRBJ2-1; 11 bases are shared with TRBD2. The length of the CDR3 is 15 residues. The germline gives CDR1 MNHEY, CDR2 SVGAGI. Trimming took 2 bases from V and 7 from J; bases not matched to a gene: 4. The DNA for the CDR3 is TGTGCCAGCAGTTACCTAGCGGGGGGTGGGAATGAGCAGTTCTTC. It yields the protein CASSYLAGGGNEQFF.

The V call is TRBV2, the J call TRBJ2-1; possibly TRBD2 for D (7 bases). The germline CDR1 and CDR2 sequences are SNHLY and FYNNEI. The CDR3 runs to 15 residues. V was pared by 7 bases and J by 5 bases, with 18 bases between. Here the CDR3 DNA reads TGTGCCAGCATTCTAGGAGCGGGGACACACAATGAGCAGTTCTTC. This sequence encodes CASILGAGTHNEQFF.

V usage is TRBV2 and J usage is TRBJ2-3, with TRBD2 as a possible D gene (6 bases). CDR1 and CDR2 from the germline V gene are SNHLY and FYNNEI. The CDR3 loop spans 14 amino acids. The V gene lost 5 bases and the J gene lost 1 base, with 10 bases spanning the gap. The CDR3 DNA follows: TGTGCCAGCAGTACTAGCCGGGGCACAGATACGCAGTATTTT. Translating it yields CASSTSRGTDTQYF.

Only a few counts were recorded for this clone. The genes are TRBV11-2 and TRBJ2-5, with 9 bases that match TRBD1. Germline V CDR1 and CDR2: SGHAT, FQNNGV. Trimming cost V 5 bases and J 3 bases; bases outside gene matches: 7. This CDR3 has 15 residues. The CDR3 nucleotides read TGTGCCAGCAGCGCCGGGACAGGGAGGAAAGAGACCCAGTACTTC. This codes for CASSAGTGRKETQYF. The variable domain in full, with the rest retrieved from reference TRBV11-2 and TRBJ2-5, is EAGVAQSPRYKIIEKRQSVAFWCNPISGHATLYWYQQILGQGPKLLIQFQNNGVVDDSQLPKDRFSAERLKGVDSTLKIQPAKLEDSAVYLCASSAGTGRKETQYFGPGTRLLVL.

The chain has TRBV6-2 or TRBV6-3 and TRBJ1-1; TRBD1 matches at 10 bases. Germline CDR1 is MNHEY and CDR2 is SVGEGT. The V gene end was trimmed by 4 bases and the J gene end by 1 base; junction bases not matched to a gene: 9. The CDR3 has 17 amino acids. The CDR3: CASSSTGGSGANTEAFF. As DNA, the CDR3 is TGTGCCAGCAGTTCGACAGGGGGCAGTGGGGCGAACACTGAAGCTTTCTTT.

J is TRBJ2-7 and V is TRBV6-5; TRBD2 is a possible D gene (7 bases). The V end was cut by 2 bases, the J end by 7 bases, with 15 bases between. CDR3 size: 14 residues. Germline CDR1 is MNHEY and CDR2 is SVGAGI. This CDR3 reads CASSYAGGGWEQYF. DNA of the CDR3: TGTGCCAGCAGTTACGCTGGCGGGGGCTGGGAGCAGTACTTC.

In its sample, this clone was seen a few times. The chain couples TRBV10-3 to TRBJ2-3, with 7 bases aligning to TRBD2. Germline lookup yields CDR1 ENHRY and CDR2 SYGVKD. The CDR3 is 16 amino acids. Losses at the gene ends were 0 bases for V and 6 bases for J; bases not matched to a gene: 9. DNA for the CDR3: TGTGCCATCAGTGAGTCCAGCTCGGGGGGTTCGGATACGCAGTATTTT. Its translation: CAISESSSGGSDTQYF.

Remarks on this clone: Other DNA sequences from this sample encode an identical CDR3 as well. J is TRBJ2-7 and V is TRBV7-8, with D tentatively TRBD1 (5 bases). The CDR3 runs 12 residues. The V end was cut by 5 bases, the J end by 3 bases, with 8 bases between. Germline assignment: CDR1 SGHVS and CDR2 FQNEAQ. The CDR3 DNA sequence: TGTGCCAGCAGCCTTCAGGGCTACGAGCAGTACTTC. Translation: CASSLQGYEQYF.

This sequence joins TRBV12-3 or TRBV12-4 and TRBJ1-1, with D uncertain. This CDR3 region has 13 residues. The germline V and J ends were trimmed by 6 bases and 5 bases, with 13 bases remaining between them. DNA for the CDR3: TGTGCCAGCAGCCTGGAGGGAGTGACTGAAGCTTTCTTT. Translating it yields CASSLEGVTEAFF.

This chain connects TRBV29-1 to TRBJ1-1; D is perhaps TRBD1 (5 bases). V lost 7 bases, J lost 2 bases, and 14 bases lay in between. CDR3 size: 13 residues. CDR1 is SQVTM and CDR2 is ANQGSEA in the germline V gene. The CDR3 DNA reads as TGCAGCGCCCAACCTCAGGGAAACACTGAAGCTTTCTTT. Amino acid sequence: CSAQPQGNTEAFF.

This chain links TRBV2 with TRBJ1-5; D might be TRBD1 (5 bases). The CDR3 length is 15 residues. Trimming cost V 2 bases and J 7 bases, with 15 bases left between them. CDR1 SNHLY and CDR2 FYNNEI come from the germline V gene. CDR3 bases: TGTGCCAGCAGTGAATCGGCAGGGCTTAGCCAGCCCCAGCATTTT. It encodes CASSESAGLSQPQHF.

The rearrangement links TRBV27 to TRBJ2-2, with 8 nucleotides matching TRBD2. Germline V gene data show CDR1 as MNHEY and CDR2 as SMNVEV (reference sequence). Trimming took 5 bases from V and 5 from J; bases not matched to a gene: 4. The CDR3 contains 14 residues. CDR3 in DNA: TGTGCCAGCAGTCCATCGGGGGGGACCGGGGAGCTGTTTTTT. It specifies CASSPSGGTGELFF.

This chain connects TRBV4-1 to TRBJ1-6, with D unclear. V was cut by 1 base and J by 8 bases, with 6 bases left in between. Germline CDR1 and CDR2: MGHRA and YSYEKL. The CDR3 has 13 amino acids. The CDR3 sequence is CASSQVGDSPLHF. DNA of the CDR3: TGCGCCAGCAGCCAAGTCGGGGATTCACCCCTCCACTTT.

This clone occurred once. This chain's CDR3 is CASKPGTGGYEQYF. CDR3 in DNA: TGCGCCAGCAAACCCGGGACAGGGGGATACGAGCAGTACTTC. The chain combines TRBV5-1 with TRBJ2-7; 11 bases fit TRBD1. After removal of 6 bases from V and 4 bases from J, the junction contained 6 bases not matched to a gene. The V gene's germline CDR1 is SGHRS and CDR2 YFSETQ. This CDR3 spans 14 amino acids.

This clone was observed many times. The chain combines TRBV5-3 with TRBJ1-5; 12 bases match TRBD1. TRBV5-3 is given ORF status, its function remaining uncertain. The CDR3 contains 18 residues. With V trimmed by 4 bases and J by 0 bases, 8 bases remained unmatched. In DNA, the CDR3 is TGTGCCAGAAGCCCAGGGACAGGGGGCCTCTATAGCAATCAGCCCCAGCATTTT. The encoded protein is CARSPGTGGLYSNQPQHF.

As to this clone: Other DNA sequences within the sample encode an identical CDR3. The chain uses TRBV18 and TRBJ1-1; 8 bases agree with TRBD1. The CDR3 is 12 amino acids. Unmatched junction bases numbered 0, after V lost 1 base and J lost 8 bases. In germline, CDR1 is KGHSH, CDR2 LQKENI. The CDR3 sequence: CASSPRTGEAFF. In DNA, the CDR3 is TGTGCCAGCTCACCACGGACAGGGGAAGCTTTCTTT.

The chain has TRBV20-1 and TRBJ1-2; possible D gene TRBD1, 5 bases. The CDR3 contains 17 residues. The V end was cut by 3 bases, the J end by 3 bases, with 23 bases between. The germline V gene encodes CDR1 DFQATT and CDR2 SNEGSKA (reference sequence). The chain's CDR3 is CSASAGLSGVSYYGYTF. The CDR3 nucleotides read TGCAGTGCTAGTGCTGGACTCTCGGGGGTATCTTACTATGGCTACACCTTC.

The chain is built from TRBV3-1 (or the pseudogene TRBV3-2) and TRBJ1-1; the D gene is possibly TRBD1 (6 bases). V was clipped by 0 bases and J by 0 bases, with 14 bases between them. Germline V gene lookup returns CDR1 LGHDT and CDR2 YNNKEL (reference sequence). CDR3 length equals 17 residues. The CDR3 region has the DNA TGTGCCAGCAGCCAAGATTTCGGGCGGGGGCTGAACACTGAAGCTTTCTTT. Translating it yields CASSQDFGRGLNTEAFF.

V is TRBV7-2 and J is TRBJ1-2, with TRBD1 matching 9 bases. CDR3 length equals 14 residues. The V segment lost 5 bases and the J segment 8 bases; nucleotides outside the gene matches: 9. CDR1 is SGHTA and CDR2 is FQGNSA in the germline V gene. The CDR3 sequence: CASSEWGQGLGYTF. The CDR3 coding sequence is TGTGCCAGCAGCGAATGGGGACAGGGATTGGGCTACACCTTC.

This clone showed up just once. The V call is TRBV19, the J call TRBJ2-7, with a tentative D call TRBD1 (6 bases). This CDR3 is 14 amino acids long. V lost 5 bases to trimming and J lost 6 bases, with 17 bases between them. Germline V gene data show CDR1 as LNHDA and CDR2 as SQIVND (reference sequence). CDR3 region: CASSETGPGVEQYF. CDR3 nucleotides: TGTGCCAGTAGTGAGACAGGTCCCGGAGTCGAGCAGTACTTC.

The chain joins TRBV18 to TRBJ1-4; 9 bases match TRBD1. This CDR3 is 16 amino acids long. After removal of 3 bases from V and 7 bases from J, the junction contained 9 bases not matched to a gene. CDR1 and CDR2 (germline): KGHSH, LQKENI. The CDR3 DNA reads as TGTGCCAGCTCACCTTTTTCAGGGACAGGGAGTGAAAAACTGTTTTTT. This gives the protein CASSPFSGTGSEKLFF.

The chain links TRBV30 to TRBJ1-1; TRBD1 matches at 7 bases. The germline V gene has CDR1 GTSNPN and CDR2 SVGIG (reference sequence). V lost 3 bases, J lost 1 base, and 2 bases stayed unmatched. There are 13 residues in the CDR3. The CDR3 loop is CAWRGTENTEAFF. The CDR3 bases are TGTGCCTGGAGAGGGACAGAGAACACTGAAGCTTTCTTT.

The rearrangement uses TRBV27 and TRBJ2-7; the D gene is possibly TRBD1 (6 bases). The CDR3 length is 16 residues. Germline loops: CDR1 MNHEY, CDR2 SMNVEV (reference sequence). With 5 bases removed from V and 7 bases from J, the gap between germline ends came to 24 bases. CDR3 residues: CASSLGTPRTHREQYF. The CDR3 DNA follows: TGTGCCAGCAGTCTCGGGACACCGCGGACCCATCGGGAGCAGTACTTC.

The CDR3: CAWTNGQGLYTF. The CDR3 DNA follows: TGTGCCTGGACTAACGGACAGGGGCTCTACACCTTC. J is TRBJ1-2 and V is TRBV30; the match to TRBD1 covers 9 bases. With V trimmed by 4 bases and J by 10 bases, 7 bases remained unmatched. This CDR3 region has 12 residues. Germline loops: CDR1 GTSNPN, CDR2 SVGIG (reference sequence).

CDR3 loop: CASSSTQGAAFF. The CDR3 nucleotides read TGTGCCAGCAGTTCTACCCAGGGGGCAGCTTTCTTT. The rearrangement links TRBV12-3 or TRBV12-4 to TRBJ1-1, with 8 bases fitting TRBD1. CDR3 length: 12 amino acids. V shed 4 bases, J shed 10 bases, and the junction held 5 bases outside the gene matches.